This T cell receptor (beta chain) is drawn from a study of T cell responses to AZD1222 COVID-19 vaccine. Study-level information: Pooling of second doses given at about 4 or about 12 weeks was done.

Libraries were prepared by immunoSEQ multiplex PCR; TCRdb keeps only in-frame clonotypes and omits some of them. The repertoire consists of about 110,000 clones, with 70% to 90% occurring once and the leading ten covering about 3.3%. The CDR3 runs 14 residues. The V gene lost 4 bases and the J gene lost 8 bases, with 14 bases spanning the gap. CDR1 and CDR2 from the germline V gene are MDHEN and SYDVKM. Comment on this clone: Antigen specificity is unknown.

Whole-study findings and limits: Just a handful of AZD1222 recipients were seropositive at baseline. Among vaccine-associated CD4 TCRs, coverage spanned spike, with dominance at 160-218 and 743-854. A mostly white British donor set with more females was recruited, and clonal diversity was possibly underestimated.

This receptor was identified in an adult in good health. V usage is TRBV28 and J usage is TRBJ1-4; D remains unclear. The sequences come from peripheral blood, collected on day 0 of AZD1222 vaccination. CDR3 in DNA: TGTGCCAGCAGTTCCCACCAAAAGAGGGAAAAACTGTTTTTT. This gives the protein CASSSHQKREKLFF. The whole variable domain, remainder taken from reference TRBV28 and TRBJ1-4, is DVKVTQSSRYLVKRTGEKVFLECVQDMDHENMFWYRQDPGLGLRLIYFSYDVKMKEKGDIPEGYSVSREKKERFSLILESASTNQTSMYLCASSSHQKREKLFFGSGTQLSVL.